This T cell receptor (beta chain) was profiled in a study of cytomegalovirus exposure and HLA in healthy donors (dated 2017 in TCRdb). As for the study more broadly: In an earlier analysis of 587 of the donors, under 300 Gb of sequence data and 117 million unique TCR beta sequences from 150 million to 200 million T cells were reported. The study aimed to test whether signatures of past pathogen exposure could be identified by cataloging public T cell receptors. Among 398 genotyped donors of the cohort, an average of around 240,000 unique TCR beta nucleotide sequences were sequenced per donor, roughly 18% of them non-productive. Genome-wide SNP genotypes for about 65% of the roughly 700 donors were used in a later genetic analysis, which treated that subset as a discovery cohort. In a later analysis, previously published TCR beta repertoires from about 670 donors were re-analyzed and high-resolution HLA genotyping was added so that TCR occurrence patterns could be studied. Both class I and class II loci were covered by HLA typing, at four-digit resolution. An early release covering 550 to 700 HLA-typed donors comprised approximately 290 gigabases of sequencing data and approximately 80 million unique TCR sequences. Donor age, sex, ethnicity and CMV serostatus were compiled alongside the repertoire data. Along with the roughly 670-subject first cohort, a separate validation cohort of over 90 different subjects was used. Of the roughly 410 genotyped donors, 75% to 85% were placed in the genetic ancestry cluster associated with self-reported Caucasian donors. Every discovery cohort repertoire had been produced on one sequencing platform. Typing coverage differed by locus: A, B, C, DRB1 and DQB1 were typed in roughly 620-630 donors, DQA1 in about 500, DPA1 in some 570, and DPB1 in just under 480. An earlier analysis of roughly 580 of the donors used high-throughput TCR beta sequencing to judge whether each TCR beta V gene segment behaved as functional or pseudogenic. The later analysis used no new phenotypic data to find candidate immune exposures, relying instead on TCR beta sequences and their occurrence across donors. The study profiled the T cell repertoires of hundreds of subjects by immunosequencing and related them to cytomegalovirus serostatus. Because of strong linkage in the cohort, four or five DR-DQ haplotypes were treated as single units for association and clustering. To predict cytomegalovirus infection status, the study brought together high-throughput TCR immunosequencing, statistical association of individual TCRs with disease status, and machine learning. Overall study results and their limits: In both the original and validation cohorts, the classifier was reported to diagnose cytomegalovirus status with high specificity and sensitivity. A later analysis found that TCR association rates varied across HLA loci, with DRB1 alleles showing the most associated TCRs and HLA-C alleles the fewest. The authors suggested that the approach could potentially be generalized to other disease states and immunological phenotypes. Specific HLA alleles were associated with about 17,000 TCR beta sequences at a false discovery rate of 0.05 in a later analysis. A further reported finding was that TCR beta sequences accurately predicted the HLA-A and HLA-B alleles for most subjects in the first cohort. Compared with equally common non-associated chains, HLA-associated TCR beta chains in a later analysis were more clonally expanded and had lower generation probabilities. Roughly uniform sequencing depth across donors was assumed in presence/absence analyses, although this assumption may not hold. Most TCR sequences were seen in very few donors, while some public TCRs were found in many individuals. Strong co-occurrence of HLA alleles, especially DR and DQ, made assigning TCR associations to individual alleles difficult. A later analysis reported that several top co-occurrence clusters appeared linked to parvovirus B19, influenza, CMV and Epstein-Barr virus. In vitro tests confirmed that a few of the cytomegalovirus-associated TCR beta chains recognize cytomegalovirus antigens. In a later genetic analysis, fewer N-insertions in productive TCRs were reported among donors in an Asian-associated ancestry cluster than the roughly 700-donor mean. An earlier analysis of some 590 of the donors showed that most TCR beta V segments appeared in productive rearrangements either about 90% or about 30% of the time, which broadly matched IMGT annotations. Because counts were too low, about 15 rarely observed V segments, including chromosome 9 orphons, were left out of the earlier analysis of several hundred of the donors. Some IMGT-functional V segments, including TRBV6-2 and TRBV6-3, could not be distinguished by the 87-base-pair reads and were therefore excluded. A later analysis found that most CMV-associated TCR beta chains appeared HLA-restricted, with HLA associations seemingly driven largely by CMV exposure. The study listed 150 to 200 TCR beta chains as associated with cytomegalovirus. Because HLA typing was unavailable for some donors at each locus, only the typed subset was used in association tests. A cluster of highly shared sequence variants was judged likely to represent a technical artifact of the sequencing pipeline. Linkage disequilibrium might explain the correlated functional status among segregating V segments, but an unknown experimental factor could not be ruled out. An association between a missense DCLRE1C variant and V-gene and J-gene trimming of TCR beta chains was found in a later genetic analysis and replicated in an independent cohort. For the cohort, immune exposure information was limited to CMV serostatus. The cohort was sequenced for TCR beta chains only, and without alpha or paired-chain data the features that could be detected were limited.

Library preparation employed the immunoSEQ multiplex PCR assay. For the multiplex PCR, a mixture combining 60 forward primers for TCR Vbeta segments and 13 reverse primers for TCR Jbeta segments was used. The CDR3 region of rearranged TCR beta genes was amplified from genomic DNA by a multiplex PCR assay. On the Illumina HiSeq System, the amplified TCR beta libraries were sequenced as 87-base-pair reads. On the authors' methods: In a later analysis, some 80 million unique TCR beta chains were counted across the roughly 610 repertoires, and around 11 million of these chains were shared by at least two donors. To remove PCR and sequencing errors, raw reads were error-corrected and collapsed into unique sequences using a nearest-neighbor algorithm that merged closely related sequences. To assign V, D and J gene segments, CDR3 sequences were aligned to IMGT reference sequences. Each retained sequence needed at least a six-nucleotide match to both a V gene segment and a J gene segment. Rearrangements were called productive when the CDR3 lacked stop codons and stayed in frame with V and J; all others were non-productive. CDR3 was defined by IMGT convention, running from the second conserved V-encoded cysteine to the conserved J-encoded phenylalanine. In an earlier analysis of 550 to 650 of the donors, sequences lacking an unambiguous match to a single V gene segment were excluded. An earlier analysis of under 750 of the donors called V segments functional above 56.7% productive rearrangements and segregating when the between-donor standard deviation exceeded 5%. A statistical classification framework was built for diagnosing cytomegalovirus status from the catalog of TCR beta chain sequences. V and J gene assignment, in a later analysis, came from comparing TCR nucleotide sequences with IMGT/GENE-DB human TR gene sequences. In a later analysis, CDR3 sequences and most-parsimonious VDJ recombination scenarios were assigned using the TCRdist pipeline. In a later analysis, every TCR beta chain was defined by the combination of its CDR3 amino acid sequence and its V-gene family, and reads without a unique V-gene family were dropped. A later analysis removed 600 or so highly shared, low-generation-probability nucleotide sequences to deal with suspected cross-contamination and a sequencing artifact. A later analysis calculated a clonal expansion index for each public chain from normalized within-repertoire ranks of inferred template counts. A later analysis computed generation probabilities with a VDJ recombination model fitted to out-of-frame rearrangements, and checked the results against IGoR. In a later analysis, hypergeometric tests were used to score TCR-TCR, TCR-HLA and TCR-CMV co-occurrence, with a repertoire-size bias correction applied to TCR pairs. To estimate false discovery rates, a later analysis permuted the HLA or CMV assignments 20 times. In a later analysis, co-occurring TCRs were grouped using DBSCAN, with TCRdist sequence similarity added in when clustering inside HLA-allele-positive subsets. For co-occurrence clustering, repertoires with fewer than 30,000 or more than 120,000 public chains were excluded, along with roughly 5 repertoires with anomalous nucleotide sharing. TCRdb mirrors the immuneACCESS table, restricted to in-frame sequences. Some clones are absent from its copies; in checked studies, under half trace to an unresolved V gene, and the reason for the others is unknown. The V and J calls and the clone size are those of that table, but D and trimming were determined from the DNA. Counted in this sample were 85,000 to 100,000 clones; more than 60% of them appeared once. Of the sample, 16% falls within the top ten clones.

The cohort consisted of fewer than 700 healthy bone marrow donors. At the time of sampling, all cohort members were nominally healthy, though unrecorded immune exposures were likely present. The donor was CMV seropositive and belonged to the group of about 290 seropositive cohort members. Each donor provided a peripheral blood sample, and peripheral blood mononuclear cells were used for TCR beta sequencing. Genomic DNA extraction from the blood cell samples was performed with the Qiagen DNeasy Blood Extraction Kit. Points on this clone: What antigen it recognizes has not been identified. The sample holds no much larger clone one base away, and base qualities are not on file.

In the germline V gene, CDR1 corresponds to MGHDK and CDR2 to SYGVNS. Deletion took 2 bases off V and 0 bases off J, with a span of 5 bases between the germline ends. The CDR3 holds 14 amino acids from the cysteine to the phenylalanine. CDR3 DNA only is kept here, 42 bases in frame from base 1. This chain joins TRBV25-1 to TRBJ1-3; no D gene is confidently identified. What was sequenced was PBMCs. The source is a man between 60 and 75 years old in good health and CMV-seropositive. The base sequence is TGTGCCAGCAGTGAACAGGCCTCTGGAAACACCATATATTTT. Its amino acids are CASSEQASGNTIYF.